The 3 T cell receptor beta chains presented below share a single source sample, sequenced in a study of beta chain features in type 1 diabetes. Study-wide points: All four CD4+ subsets of Type 1 diabetes patients contained TCRB CDR3s that were moderately but significantly shorter.

These receptors have no known antigen. Isolated RNA was reverse transcribed in full, so expressed TCRB transcripts were sequenced. This table comes from immunoSEQ multiplex PCR, and its TCRdb copy is limited to in-frame clones, with some not included. This table holds 65,000 to 85,000 clones, about 50% found once. The sequencing input was central memory CD4+ T cells from blood. All receptors derive from a man aged 25 to 40 with type 1 diabetes.

CDR3 loop: CSALKDTQYF. Written as DNA, the CDR3 is TGCAGTGCCCTTAAAGATACGCAGTATTTT. The chain recombines TRBV20-1 with TRBJ2-3, with D uncertain. Trimming took 6 bases from V and 5 from J, leaving 6 bases between them. In germline, CDR1 is DFQATT, CDR2 SNEGSKA (reference sequence). CDR3 size: 10 residues.

The V gene is TRBV18, the J gene TRBJ2-7, with TRBD1 identical over 8 bases. The V gene end was trimmed by 3 bases and the J gene end by 0 bases; junction bases not matched to a gene: 1. CDR1 is KGHSH and CDR2 is LQKENI in the germline V gene. The CDR3 totals 14 residues. CDR3 nucleotide sequence: TGTGCCAGCTCACCGGGACAGGCCTCCTACGAGCAGTACTTC. Translated, it gives CASSPGQASYEQYF.

CDR3 sequence: CASSLRQGGTEAFF. CDR3 sequence (DNA): TGTGCCAGCTCACTTCGACAGGGGGGCACTGAAGCTTTCTTT. This chain joins TRBV18 and TRBJ1-1; 9 positions agree with TRBD1. Per germline, CDR1 KGHSH and CDR2 LQKENI. The junction had 4 bases not matched to a gene; V was cut back by 4 bases and J by 4 bases. The CDR3 runs to 14 residues.